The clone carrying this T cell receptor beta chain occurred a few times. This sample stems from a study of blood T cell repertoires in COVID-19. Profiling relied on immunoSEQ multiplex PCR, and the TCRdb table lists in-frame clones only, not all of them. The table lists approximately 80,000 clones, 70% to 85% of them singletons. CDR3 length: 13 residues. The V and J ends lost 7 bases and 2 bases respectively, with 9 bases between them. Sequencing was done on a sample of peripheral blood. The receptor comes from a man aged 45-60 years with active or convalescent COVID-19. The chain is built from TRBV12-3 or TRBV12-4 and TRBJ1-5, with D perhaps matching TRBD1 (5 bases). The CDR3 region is CASKETGNQPQHF. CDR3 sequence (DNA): TGTGCCAGCAAGGAGACAGGCAATCAGCCCCAGCATTTT.